These 28 T cell receptor beta chains share one sample of origin, sequenced in a study of early stage breast cancer tumors. Sequencing used immunoSEQ multiplex PCR; TCRdb keeps in-frame clones, though not all of them. The table shows some 11,000 clones, with about 73% occurring only once. The sample comprised breast tumor tissue. All receptors come from a person in their 40s with breast cancer.

A few counts support this clone. The CDR3 region has the DNA TGTGCCAGCAGCTTAGCGAATATCAGGACTTATGGCTACACCTTC. It is translated as CASSLANIRTYGYTF. The chain recombines TRBV7-8 with TRBJ1-2; D is ambiguous. CDR3 length: 15 amino acids. The V gene's germline CDR1 is SGHVS and CDR2 FQNEAQ. V gave up 0 bases and J gave up 5 bases, with 13 bases separating them.

The CDR3 region is CASSPSGKTFTGELFF. The CDR3 DNA is TGTGCCAGCAGCCCGTCGGGGAAGACTTTCACCGGGGAGCTGTTTTTT. The genes are TRBV7-9 and TRBJ2-2, with D perhaps TRBD2 (5 bases). Germline CDR1 reads SEHNR; CDR2 reads FQNEAQ (reference sequence). The CDR3 spans 16 residues. Trimming shortened V by 5 bases and J by 4 bases, and 17 bases separated the two germline ends.

The gene calls are TRBV4-1 and TRBJ2-3, with D unresolved. This CDR3 comprises 16 residues. V was clipped by 0 bases and J by 3 bases, with 13 bases between them. The germline V gene encodes CDR1 MGHRA and CDR2 YSYEKL. The chain's CDR3 is CASSQDPGYATDTQYF. In DNA, the CDR3 is TGCGCCAGCAGCCAAGATCCAGGATATGCGACAGATACGCAGTATTTT.

The chain links TRBV14 to TRBJ2-1; TRBD2 matches 11 bases. The length of the CDR3 is 14 residues. The V and J ends lost 5 bases and 9 bases, in that order; junction bases with no gene match: 6. From germline, CDR1 is SGHDN and CDR2 FVKESK. The CDR3 spells CASSVSGRAVEQFF. CDR3 DNA sequence: TGTGCCAGCAGCGTTAGCGGGAGGGCCGTTGAGCAGTTCTTC.

The rearrangement links TRBV10-1 to TRBJ2-3, with TRBD1 matching over 7 bases. The CDR3 runs 16 residues. V trimming: 6 bases; J trimming: 2 bases; junction bases outside the gene matches: 11. The V gene's germline CDR1 is WNHNN and CDR2 SYGVQD (reference sequence). CDR3 region: CASSEGKGAHTDTQYF. CDR3 DNA: TGCGCCAGCAGCGAGGGCAAGGGGGCGCACACAGATACGCAGTATTTT.

This clone was counted a few times. This chain connects TRBV23-1 to TRBJ1-5; 8 bases align to TRBD1. TRBV23-1 is an ORF, with its function uncertain. With V trimmed by 7 bases and J by 2 bases, 4 bases remained unmatched. The CDR3 is 14 amino acids. The CDR3 nucleotides read TGCGCCAGCACTCAGGGGGCCGGCAATCAGCCCCAGCATTTT. Residues: CASTQGAGNQPQHF.

The V and J genes are TRBV29-1 and TRBJ1-5, with D maybe TRBD1 (5 bases). The V gene lost 4 bases and the J gene lost 6 bases, with 13 bases spanning the gap. The germline gives CDR1 SQVTM, CDR2 ANQGSEA. This CDR3 spans 13 amino acids. The CDR3 DNA reads as TGCAGCGTTGTCAGGGACTTCGGTCAGCCCCAGCATTTT. It translates to CSVVRDFGQPQHF.

Only a few counts were recorded for this clone. J is TRBJ2-7 and V is TRBV4-1; 7 nucleotides agree with TRBD1. Germline V gene sequence: CDR1 MGHRA, CDR2 YSYEKL. CDR3 size: 14 residues. Losses at the gene ends were 0 bases for V and 7 bases for J; bases not matched to a gene: 6. The CDR3 spells CASSQEGTAREQYF. The CDR3 DNA is TGCGCCAGCAGCCAAGAAGGGACAGCAAGGGAGCAGTACTTC.

The genes are TRBV4-1 and TRBJ1-1; D unresolved. V was trimmed by 5 bases and J by 1 base, leaving 11 bases between them. CDR1 and CDR2 from the germline V gene are MGHRA and YSYEKL. The length of the CDR3 is 14 residues. CDR3 amino acids: CASSGRETNTEAFF. CDR3 nucleotides: TGCGCCAGCAGCGGCCGAGAGACGAACACTGAAGCTTTCTTT.

The rearrangement joins TRBV5-1 to TRBJ2-3; either TRBD1 or TRBD2 may supply D (5 bases each). The CDR3 has 13 residues. V was clipped by 0 bases and J by 5 bases, with 7 bases between them. Germline CDR1 and CDR2: SGHRS and YFSETQ. The CDR3 loop is CASSLGDGDTQYF. The CDR3 nucleotides are TGCGCCAGCAGCTTGGGGGACGGAGATACGCAGTATTTT. Full variable domain (remainder filled in from reference TRBV5-1 and TRBJ2-3): KAGVTQTPRYLIKTRGQQVTLSCSPISGHRSVSWYQQTPGQGLQFLFEYFSETQRNKGNFPGRFSGRQFSNSRSEMNVSTLELGDSALYLCASSLGDGDTQYFGPGTRLTVL.

The DNA for the CDR3 is TGTGCCAGCAGCTTACTATCAGCGGCGAGCACAGATACGCAGTATTTT. It is translated as CASSLLSAASTDTQYF. The chain employs TRBV7-2 and TRBJ2-3; D possibly corresponds to TRBD2 (5 bases). CDR1 and CDR2 (germline): SGHTA, FQGNSA. This CDR3 has 16 amino acids. Trimming shortened V by 2 bases and J by 0 bases, and 12 bases separated the two germline ends.

This sequence joins TRBV5-6 and TRBJ2-4; TRBD2 aligns across 8 bases. The CDR3 is 14 amino acids. CDR1 SGHDT and CDR2 YYEEEE come from the germline V gene. V lost 0 bases to trimming and J lost 13 bases; unmatched junction nucleotides: 9. CDR3 sequence (DNA): TGTGCCAGCAGCTTGGGGTTTGCTAGCGGGCGGCAGTACTTC. Encoded protein: CASSLGFASGRQYF. Using reference TRBV5-6 and TRBJ2-4 for the parts outside the CDR3, the full variable domain is DAGVTQSPTHLIKTRGQQVTLRCSPKSGHDTVSWYQQALGQGPQFIFQYYEEEERQRGNFPDRFSGHQFPNYSSELNVNALLLGDSALYLCASSLGFASGRQYFGAGTRLSVL.

This chain joins TRBV18 and TRBJ2-1; D possibly matches TRBD1 or TRBD2 (6 bases each). Germline V gene sequence: CDR1 KGHSH, CDR2 LQKENI. Between the trimmed V and J ends, which lost 5 bases and 8 bases, there was a span of 19 bases. The CDR3 contains 15 residues. The CDR3: CASSRGAIGDDEQFF. The CDR3 nucleotides read TGTGCCAGCTCAAGGGGGGCCATTGGTGACGATGAGCAGTTCTTC.

J is TRBJ2-1 and V is TRBV5-1, with 11 nucleotides matching TRBD2. The CDR3 totals 16 residues. V was pared by 0 bases and J by 5 bases, with 4 bases of the junction left unmatched. The germline CDR1 and CDR2 sequences are SGHRS and YFSETQ. The CDR3 DNA reads as TGCGCCAGCAGCTTGGCGGGGACTAGCGGCCACAATGAGCAGTTCTTC. Translating it yields CASSLAGTSGHNEQFF. The full variable domain, in which reference TRBV5-1 and TRBJ2-1 provide the parts outside the CDR3, is KAGVTQTPRYLIKTRGQQVTLSCSPISGHRSVSWYQQTPGQGLQFLFEYFSETQRNKGNFPGRFSGRQFSNSRSEMNVSTLELGDSALYLCASSLAGTSGHNEQFFGPGTRLTVL.

This chain joins TRBV19 and TRBJ2-5, with 10 bases fitting TRBD2. V was pared by 5 bases and J by 2 bases, with 5 bases of the junction left unmatched. Germline CDR1 and CDR2: LNHDA and SQIVND (reference sequence). The CDR3 is made up of 15 amino acids. CDR3 region: CASSPASGSQETQYF. CDR3 nucleotide sequence: TGTGCCAGTAGTCCAGCTAGCGGGAGTCAAGAGACCCAGTACTTC.

The chain uses TRBV6-1 and TRBJ2-1, with D possibly TRBD2 on 6 matching bases. The CDR3 runs 14 residues. Germline assignment: CDR1 MNHNS and CDR2 SASEGT. Trimming pared 6 bases from V and 9 bases from J, leaving 18 bases between. In nucleotides, the CDR3 is TGTGCCAGCAGCGATTCTCCTAGCGAGGGTGAGCAGTTCTTC. This encodes CASSDSPSEGEQFF.

The V and J genes are TRBV2 and TRBJ1-1; TRBD1 might be the D (6 bases). CDR3 size: 14 residues. In germline, CDR1 is SNHLY, CDR2 FYNNEI. Trimming left V 5 bases short and J 0 bases short, with 10 bases between. CDR3 in DNA: TGTGCCAGCAGTACAGGGCCCGTGAACACTGAAGCTTTCTTT. Translation gives CASSTGPVNTEAFF.

This chain connects TRBV29-1 to TRBJ2-3, with D maybe TRBD2 (5 bases). The CDR3 has 19 residues. Germline CDR1 and CDR2: SQVTM and ANQGSEA. Trimming pared 0 bases from V and 0 bases from J, leaving 22 bases between. The CDR3 protein is CSVEDRGSSNSFSTDTQYF. CDR3 DNA: TGCAGCGTTGAAGATCGAGGGAGTAGTAATTCCTTTAGCACAGATACGCAGTATTTT.

This rearrangement joins TRBV4-2 to TRBJ1-5, with D unresolved. The V and J ends lost 1 base and 9 bases respectively, with 10 bases between them. The CDR3 runs to 13 residues. Per germline, CDR1 LGHNA and CDR2 YNFKEQ. CDR3 amino acids: CASSQAVGRPQHF. The CDR3 coding sequence is TGTGCCAGCAGCCAAGCGGTAGGCCGGCCCCAGCATTTT.

The genes are TRBV11-2 and TRBJ2-1; TRBD2 aligns across 9 bases. The CDR3 sequence is 13 residues long. In germline, CDR1 is SGHAT, CDR2 FQNNGV. The V segment lost 8 bases and the J segment 6 bases; nucleotides outside the gene matches: 5. In DNA, the CDR3 is TGTGCCAGCGGACTAGCGTTAAGCAATGAGCAGTTCTTC. As protein: CASGLALSNEQFF.

The chain is built from TRBV11-3 and TRBJ2-2, with D unclear. This CDR3 has 13 residues. Trimming stripped 5 bases from V and 3 bases from J, with 7 bases between. CDR1 SGHNT and CDR2 YENEEA come from the germline V gene. CDR3 sequence: CASSPRDTGELFF. The CDR3 DNA is TGTGCCAGCAGCCCACGGGACACCGGGGAGCTGTTTTTT.

This clone appeared a single time. The genes are TRBV9 and TRBJ2-7; TRBD2 aligns across 11 bases. This CDR3 region has 15 residues. Germline lookup yields CDR1 SGDLS and CDR2 YYNGEE. J was trimmed by 5 bases and V by 3 bases; bases with no gene match: 7. The CDR3 loop is CASSARTSGRDEQYF. The DNA of the CDR3 is TGTGCCAGCAGCGCCCGAACTAGCGGGAGAGACGAGCAGTACTTC.

J is TRBJ2-7 and V is TRBV7-9; D gene uncertain. This CDR3 has 11 amino acids. Germline values: CDR1 SEHNR, CDR2 FQNEAQ (reference sequence). The V and J ends lost 4 bases and 3 bases respectively, with 4 bases between them. CDR3 residues: CASSWGYEQYF. DNA for the CDR3: TGTGCCAGCAGCTGGGGCTACGAGCAGTACTTC.

By share, this clone ranks as medium-sized. CDR3 in DNA: TGTGCCAGCAGTGAATTAGGGGGCGGCTACACCTTC. It encodes CASSELGGGYTF. The chain uses TRBV25-1 and TRBJ1-2; 7 bases are a match to TRBD1. Germline loops: CDR1 MGHDK, CDR2 SYGVNS. The CDR3 has 12 amino acids. J was trimmed by 8 bases and V by 1 base; bases with no gene match: 1.

This clone appeared a few times. The rearrangement uses TRBV10-3 and TRBJ1-4; D perhaps matches TRBD1 (5 bases). CDR1 is ENHRY, CDR2 SYGVKD, per germline. V was shortened by 3 bases and J by 3 bases, with 5 bases between the two germline ends. CDR3 length: 13 residues. DNA of the CDR3: TGTGCCATCAGTGAAGGGGCTAATGAAAAACTGTTTTTT. The encoded protein is CAISEGANEKLFF.

The gene calls are TRBV25-1 and TRBJ2-1, with 7 positions matching TRBD2. V dropped 5 bases and J dropped 12; count of bases not matched to a gene: 13. The CDR3 loop spans 14 amino acids. The germline V gene has CDR1 MGHDK and CDR2 SYGVNS. The CDR3 region is CASSPLGGEGRQFF. The CDR3 bases are TGTGCCAGCAGTCCCCTCGGAGGGGAGGGCAGGCAGTTCTTC.

This clone was counted a single time. The chain links TRBV6-6 to TRBJ1-1, with D maybe TRBD1 (6 bases). The CDR3 is 16 amino acids. V lost 7 bases to trimming and J lost 7 bases, with 25 bases between them. The germline CDR1 and CDR2 sequences are MNHNY and SVGAGI (reference sequence). CDR3 residues: CASTHGDSGHLYEAFF. The CDR3 nucleotides read TGTGCCAGCACTCATGGGGACTCGGGACACCTCTATGAAGCTTTCTTT.

The chain has TRBV6-4 and TRBJ2-7; 9 positions match TRBD1. Looked up from germline, CDR1 is MRHNA and CDR2 is SNTAGT. The CDR3 spans 15 residues. V was pared by 9 bases and J by 0 bases, with 9 bases of the junction left unmatched. CDR3 sequence: CASLLRDRDSYEQYF. CDR3 coding DNA: TGTGCCAGTCTGCTTCGGGACAGGGACTCCTACGAGCAGTACTTC.